Below are 11 T cell receptor beta chains sequenced from a single sample in a study of T-cell memory formation after mild COVID-19. TCRdb ran MiXCR on the 5' RACE reads and lists one entry per CDR3 protein. The sample has about 440,000 distinct CDR3 sequences, 15% to 25% seen once. Source material: PBMCs or a T cell subset sorted from them (not recorded which). These receptors were collected from an adult woman who had mild COVID-19 (a few samples of this study predate the infection). Cell type and time point are not known.

This clonotype was seen many times. The rearrangement links TRBV5-1 to TRBJ1-6; TRBD1 aligns across 9 bases. In germline, CDR1 is SGHRS, CDR2 YFSETQ. CDR3 size: 14 residues. V gave up 4 bases and J gave up 10 bases; unmatched junction bases: 6. The CDR3 DNA follows: TGCGCCAGCAGCATCGGGACAGGGCAATCACCCCTCCACTTT. Protein sequence: CASSIGTGQSPLHF.

This clonotype was detected only a few times. The chain links TRBV6-1 to TRBJ1-5; D not certain. CDR3 length equals 13 residues. The V gene's germline CDR1 is MNHNS and CDR2 SASEGT. Between the trimmed V and J ends, which lost 4 bases and 1 base, there was a span of 5 bases. The CDR3: CASSGTSNQPQHF. CDR3 coding DNA: TGTGCCAGCAGTGGAACGAGCAATCAGCCCCAGCATTTT.

The chain employs TRBV24-1 and TRBJ2-7; D call uncertain. The V gene lost 1 base and the J gene lost 6 bases, with 12 bases spanning the gap. The CDR3 spans 14 residues. Looked up from germline, CDR1 is KGHDR and CDR2 is SFDVKD. CDR3 sequence (DNA): TGTGCCACCAGTGATTTCCCCAGGTCCGGCGAGCAGTACTTC. Protein sequence: CATSDFPRSGEQYF.

V gene TRBV4-1 combines with J gene TRBJ1-1; D might be TRBD1 (5 bases). The germline gives CDR1 MGHRA, CDR2 YSYEKL. The CDR3 runs to 15 residues. The V end was cut by 1 base, the J end by 3 bases, with 12 bases between. In DNA form, the CDR3 reads TGCGCCAGCAGCCAAGCAGGGTCTAGATACACTGAAGCTTTCTTT. This encodes CASSQAGSRYTEAFF.

The chain recombines TRBV7-6 with TRBJ2-6, with a tentative D call TRBD1 (6 bases). CDR1 is SGHVS and CDR2 is FNYEAQ in the germline V gene. With 6 bases removed from V and 0 bases from J, the gap between germline ends came to 24 bases. This CDR3 comprises 20 residues. The CDR3 protein is CASRPTAGVPTLSGANVLTF. CDR3 nucleotides: TGTGCCAGCAGACCTACCGCAGGGGTTCCTACCCTCTCTGGGGCCAACGTCCTGACTTTC.

The chain combines TRBV9 with TRBJ2-5; 7 nucleotides line up with TRBD2. CDR1 and CDR2 from the germline V gene are SGDLS and YYNGEE. CDR3 length: 14 residues. Trimming cost V 9 bases and J 2 bases; bases outside gene matches: 10. The CDR3 DNA is TGTGCCAAATCAGCGGGAACCGGACAAGAGACCCAGTACTTC. This gives the protein CAKSAGTGQETQYF.

This clonotype was detected only a few times. The V call is TRBV9, the J call TRBJ2-5, with D perhaps matching TRBD1 (5 bases). There are 15 residues in the CDR3. Germline V lookup: CDR1 SGDLS, CDR2 YYNGEE. V was trimmed by 0 bases and J by 3 bases, leaving 12 bases between them. The CDR3 spells CASSVGAGREETQYF. The CDR3 DNA reads as TGTGCCAGCAGCGTAGGTGCAGGGCGCGAAGAGACCCAGTACTTC.

This rearrangement joins TRBV27 to TRBJ2-5; 11 positions agree with TRBD1. The CDR3 runs 15 residues. Losses at the gene ends were 3 bases for V and 6 bases for J; bases not matched to a gene: 6. In germline, CDR1 is MNHEY, CDR2 SMNVEV (reference sequence). DNA for the CDR3: TGTGCCAGCAGTTTCAGGACAGGGGGCCAGAAGACCCAGTACTTC. This gives the protein CASSFRTGGQKTQYF.

The rearrangement uses TRBV3-1 and TRBJ2-3, with a weak D call TRBD2 (5 bases). V gave up 0 bases and J gave up 1 base, with 14 bases separating them. This CDR3 comprises 17 residues. Germline V gene sequence: CDR1 LGHDT, CDR2 YNNKEL (reference sequence). CDR3 DNA: TGTGCCAGCAGCCAAGATGTGAGGGAGTGGGGCACAGATACGCAGTATTTT. Residues: CASSQDVREWGTDTQYF.

This clonotype was seen a few times. V is TRBV4-2 and J is TRBJ2-2; 10 nucleotides match TRBD2. The length of the CDR3 is 15 residues. V trimming: 5 bases; J trimming: 5 bases; junction bases outside the gene matches: 5. In germline, CDR1 is LGHNA, CDR2 YNFKEQ. The DNA of the CDR3 is TGTGCCAGCAGCACGGGGACTAGCGATACCGGGGAGCTGTTTTTT. This gives the protein CASSTGTSDTGELFF.

This clonotype was seen only a few times. The chain is built from TRBV10-3 and TRBJ2-3; 10 nucleotides align to TRBD2. V gave up 6 bases and J gave up 3 bases; unmatched junction bases: 9. This CDR3 contains 16 residues. Germline CDR1 is ENHRY and CDR2 is SYGVKD. CDR3 nucleotide sequence: TGTGCCATCAGGTTCTCTAGCGGGAGCATAACAGATACGCAGTATTTT. Protein sequence: CAIRFSSGSITDTQYF.